The T cell receptor (beta chain) described here comes from a study of T cell responses to AZD1222 COVID-19 vaccine. Study-level points and caveats: Nearly half of the spike-specific TCRs reportedly recognize variant regions that carry no mutations. The donor cohort was predominantly white British with a female majority, and clonal diversity may have been underestimated. Compared with day 0, the breadth and depth of the Spike-specific TCR repertoire rose significantly after two doses of AZD1222.

Germline V gives CDR1 SGHTA, CDR2 FQGNSA. The length of the CDR3 is 16 residues. Deletions cut 5 bases from V and 5 bases from J, with 21 bases between. On this clone: Antigen specificity is unknown.

TCRdb keeps only in-frame clones here, not all; method: immunoSEQ multiplex PCR. The sample holds about 110,000 clones, nearly 90% seen once. The receptor's source is an adult who received the AZD1222 COVID-19 vaccine. The chain recombines TRBV7-2 with TRBJ2-5; D ambiguous. Sequences were derived from peripheral blood, sampled 28 days after the second AZD1222 dose. CDR3 sequence reads: CASSHKINGWLETQYF. Here the CDR3 DNA reads TGTGCCAGCAGCCACAAGATTAATGGCTGGTTGGAGACCCAGTACTTC.